These 5 T cell receptor beta chains share one sample of origin, sequenced in a study of T-cell memory formation after mild COVID-19. One entry per CDR3 protein, called by TCRdb with MiXCR from the 5' RACE reads. The sample holds roughly 610,000 distinct CDR3 sequences, roughly a sixth seen once. Input material: PBMCs or a T cell subset sorted from them (not recorded which). These receptors all stem from an adult woman who had mild COVID-19 (a few samples of this study predate the infection). Cell type and time point are not known.

The CDR3 DNA reads TGCGCCAGCAGCCATAGCGGACAGGGTCTTAGCACAGATACGCAGTATTTT. Encoded protein: CASSHSGQGLSTDTQYF. This chain connects TRBV4-1 to TRBJ2-3, with 8 positions matching TRBD1. CDR3 length: 17 residues. CDR1 and CDR2 (germline): MGHRA, YSYEKL. With 3 bases clipped from V and 0 bases from J, the junction kept 8 bases outside the gene matches.

This clonotype was seen a handful of times. This chain connects TRBV4-1 to TRBJ2-5; 14 bases line up with TRBD2. Germline V gene sequence: CDR1 MGHRA, CDR2 YSYEKL. Trimming removed 0 bases from V and 6 bases from J; junction bases left unmatched: 6. CDR3 length: 17 amino acids. The CDR3 DNA reads as TGCGCCAGCAGCCAAGACTCCGGGACTAGCGGGGGAAAGACCCAGTACTTC. Protein product: CASSQDSGTSGGKTQYF.

The chain couples TRBV18 to TRBJ2-3; 11 positions match TRBD2. Germline-derived CDR1 and CDR2 are KGHSH and LQKENI. The V and J ends lost 6 bases and 5 bases, in that order; junction bases with no gene match: 13. CDR3 length: 17 amino acids. The CDR3 DNA sequence: TGTGCCAGCTCGCCGACTCCGACTAGCGGGGTTGGAGATACGCAGTATTTT. It translates to CASSPTPTSGVGDTQYF.

V gene TRBV5-1 combines with J gene TRBJ2-3, with a possible D match to TRBD1 (6 bases). Trimming pared 3 bases from V and 6 bases from J, leaving 17 bases between. This CDR3 has 15 residues. Germline V gives CDR1 SGHRS, CDR2 YFSETQ. Here the CDR3 reads CASSWYREVLDTQYF. CDR3 in DNA: TGCGCCAGCAGCTGGTACAGGGAAGTCCTGGATACGCAGTATTTT.

Worth noting for this clonotype: The junction departs from the called germline gene at one end, perhaps through a read error. The rearrangement links TRBV29-1 to TRBJ2-7; tentatively, D is TRBD1 or TRBD2 (5 bases each). This CDR3 comprises 12 residues. The germline V gene has CDR1 SQVTM and CDR2 ANQGSEA. CDR3 DNA sequence: TGCAGCGTTGGTTTGGGGACCTACGGGCAGTACTTC. Translated, it gives CSVGLGTYGQYF.